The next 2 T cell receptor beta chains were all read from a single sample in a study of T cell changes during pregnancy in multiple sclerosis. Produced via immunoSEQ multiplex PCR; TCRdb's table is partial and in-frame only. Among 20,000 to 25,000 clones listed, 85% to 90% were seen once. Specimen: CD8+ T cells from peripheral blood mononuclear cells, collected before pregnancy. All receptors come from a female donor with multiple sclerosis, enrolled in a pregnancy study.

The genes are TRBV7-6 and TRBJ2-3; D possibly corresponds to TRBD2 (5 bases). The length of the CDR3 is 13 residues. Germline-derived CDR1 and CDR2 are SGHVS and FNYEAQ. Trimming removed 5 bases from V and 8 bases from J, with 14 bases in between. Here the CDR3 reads CASSPRLFSTQYF. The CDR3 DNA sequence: TGTGCCAGCAGCCCGAGACTATTCAGTACGCAGTATTTT.

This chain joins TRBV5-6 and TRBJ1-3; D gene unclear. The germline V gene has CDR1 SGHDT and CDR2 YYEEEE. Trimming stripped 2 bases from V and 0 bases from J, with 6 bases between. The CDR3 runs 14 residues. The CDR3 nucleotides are TGTGCCAGCAGCTTTTCTAGCTCTGGAAACACCATATATTTT. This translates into CASSFSSSGNTIYF. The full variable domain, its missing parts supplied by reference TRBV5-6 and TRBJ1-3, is DAGVTQSPTHLIKTRGQQVTLRCSPKSGHDTVSWYQQALGQGPQFIFQYYEEEERQRGNFPDRFSGHQFPNYSSELNVNALLLGDSALYLCASSFSSSGNTIYFGEGSWLTVV.